This T cell receptor beta chain was retrieved from a study of blood T cell repertoires in COVID-19. In the original analysis: Amplifying reference gene primers gave estimates of nucleated cell counts. Sequenced by immunoSEQ multiplex PCR; TCRdb stores in-frame clones only, minus some. That table furnishes V, J and clone size, whereas the DNA furnished D and trimming. The sample includes 300,000 to 400,000 clones, 85% to 90% of them seen just once. There are 12 residues in the CDR3. Looked up from germline, CDR1 is KGHSH and CDR2 is LQKENI. Trimming at V came to 4 bases and at J to 5 bases, leaving 2 bases not matched to a gene.

The sample was peripheral blood. V usage is TRBV18 and J usage is TRBJ2-7, with 7 bases aligning to TRBD1. This TCR was sampled from a human donor in a cohort sampled during active COVID-19. The DNA for the CDR3 is TGTGCCAGCTCACGAGGGGGCGACGAGCAGTACTTC. Translation: CASSRGGDEQYF.